A single sample gave rise to the 23 T cell receptor beta chains below, sequenced in a study of shared clonotypes between healthy human individuals. Produced via immunoSEQ multiplex PCR; TCRdb's table is partial and in-frame only. This table has 2 million to 2.5 million clones, around 93% appearing once. In the naive CD8 group, cells lacked CD45RO and were positively selected for CCR7, so terminally differentiated effector memory CD45RA+ cells were left out. Sequencing used naive CD8+ T cells from PBMCs. The origin of the receptors is a man aged 18 to 35 in good health. Some clones in this sample may be carry-over from other donors' samples.

The rearrangement uses TRBV19 and TRBJ2-1, with D unresolved. The CDR3 is 14 residues long. Germline loops: CDR1 LNHDA, CDR2 SQIVND (reference sequence). Deletions cut 5 bases from V and 0 bases from J, with 8 bases between. CDR3 amino acids: CASSGANSYNEQFF. The CDR3 DNA follows: TGTGCCAGTAGTGGAGCGAACTCCTACAATGAGCAGTTCTTC.

The chain is built from TRBV10-3 and TRBJ2-7, with D possibly matching TRBD1 (6 bases). V lost 4 bases to trimming and J lost 1 base, with 14 bases between them. The CDR3 is 15 residues long. CDR1 and CDR2 (germline): ENHRY, SYGVKD. The CDR3 loop is CAISAGQGRSYEQYF. CDR3 sequence (DNA): TGTGCCATCAGTGCAGGGCAGGGGCGATCCTACGAGCAGTACTTC.

The V gene is TRBV7-9, the J gene TRBJ1-1; no firm D call. CDR1 is SEHNR, CDR2 FQNEAQ, per germline (reference sequence). The length of the CDR3 is 14 residues. V was trimmed by 1 base and J by 3 bases, leaving 9 bases between them. As DNA, the CDR3 is TGTGCCAGCAGCTTAGGGGCGGTGGACACTGAAGCTTTCTTT. Its translation: CASSLGAVDTEAFF.

The genes are TRBV14 and TRBJ2-7, with TRBD2 as a possible D gene (5 bases). Germline CDR1 is SGHDN and CDR2 is FVKESK. Trimming took off 0 bases at V and 4 bases at J, with 10 bases between the two ends. The CDR3 spans 14 residues. The CDR3, as DNA: TGTGCCAGCAGCCAAGATCCTAGCAATTACGAGCAGTACTTC. Translated, it gives CASSQDPSNYEQYF.

This clone has a single count. This chain joins TRBV25-1 and TRBJ2-2, with D perhaps being TRBD1 or TRBD2 (5 bases each). The germline V and J ends were trimmed by 3 bases and 6 bases, with 23 bases remaining between them. The CDR3 length is 18 residues. Looked up from germline, CDR1 is MGHDK and CDR2 is SYGVNS. The CDR3 is CASSDLKRDPSWAGELFF. The CDR3, as DNA: TGTGCCAGCAGTGATCTAAAGAGGGACCCAAGTTGGGCCGGGGAGCTGTTTTTT.

The chain links TRBV6-5 to TRBJ2-1; D is uncertain. The length of the CDR3 is 13 residues. Germline V gene data show CDR1 as MNHEY and CDR2 as SVGAGI. With 4 bases removed from V and 2 bases from J, the gap between germline ends came to 6 bases. The CDR3 nucleotides read TGTGCCAGCAGTTGGGCCGCCTACAATGAGCAGTTCTTC. Encoded protein: CASSWAAYNEQFF.

This chain joins TRBV18 and TRBJ2-3; the match to TRBD2 covers 8 bases. The CDR3 contains 17 residues. Per germline, CDR1 KGHSH and CDR2 LQKENI. The V gene end was trimmed by 1 base and the J gene end by 6 bases; junction bases not matched to a gene: 12. The CDR3 reads CASSPQLGLADFDTQYF. CDR3 nucleotide sequence: TGTGCCAGCTCACCACAACTCGGACTAGCAGACTTCGATACGCAGTATTTT.

The chain has TRBV27 and TRBJ2-7, with TRBD1 matching 10 bases. Trimming cost V 0 bases and J 6 bases; bases outside gene matches: 5. The CDR3 is 15 residues long. Germline CDR1 MNHEY, CDR2 SMNVEV (reference sequence). CDR3 in DNA: TGTGCCAGCAGTTTATCAGGGACAGGGGCTGTCGAGCAGTACTTC. It yields the protein CASSLSGTGAVEQYF.

The chain employs TRBV28 and TRBJ1-2; D is perhaps TRBD1 (5 bases). Germline-derived CDR1 and CDR2 are MDHEN and SYDVKM. Trimming shortened V by 4 bases and J by 4 bases, and 13 bases separated the two germline ends. The CDR3 sequence is 14 residues long. The CDR3, as DNA: TGTGCCAGCAGTTACGACAGAAGCTCCTATGGCTACACCTTC. Protein: CASSYDRSSYGYTF.

This clone came up once. This rearrangement joins TRBV4-3 to TRBJ1-4; the D is unclear. V lost 4 bases to trimming and J lost 7 bases, with 16 bases between them. This CDR3 region has 15 residues. Looked up from germline, CDR1 is LGHNA and CDR2 is YSLEER. CDR3: CASSLWIAVREKLFF. In DNA, the CDR3 is TGCGCCAGCAGCCTCTGGATAGCGGTGCGTGAAAAACTGTTTTTT.

J is TRBJ2-7 and V is TRBV11-2, with TRBD2 matching over 11 bases. The CDR3 contains 18 residues. Germline CDR1 is SGHAT and CDR2 is FQNNGV. V was pared by 3 bases and J by 0 bases, with 10 bases of the junction left unmatched. This CDR3 is CASSFSSGRAGSSYEQYF. The CDR3 DNA sequence: TGTGCCAGCAGCTTCAGTAGCGGGAGGGCCGGGAGCTCCTACGAGCAGTACTTC.

The V and J genes are TRBV5-6 and TRBJ1-2; no definite D call. V lost 5 bases, J lost 4 bases, and 18 bases lay in between. CDR1 is SGHDT, CDR2 YYEEEE, per germline. The CDR3 is made up of 15 amino acids. The CDR3 sequence is CASRWSRTRFYGYTF. The CDR3 DNA follows: TGTGCCAGCAGGTGGAGCCGTACAAGATTCTATGGCTACACCTTC.

The chain uses TRBV6-5 and TRBJ1-1; D is ambiguous. CDR3 length: 12 residues. Germline CDR1 is MNHEY and CDR2 is SVGAGI. Trimming shortened V by 4 bases and J by 7 bases, and 10 bases separated the two germline ends. For the CDR3, the DNA is TGTGCCAGCAGTTCAAGACGGCGTGAAGCTTTCTTT. Translated, it gives CASSSRRREAFF.

J is TRBJ1-1 and V is TRBV7-3, with 7 bases lining up with TRBD1. The length of the CDR3 is 17 residues. Per the germline V gene, CDR1 is SGHTA and CDR2 is FQGTGA. V shed 5 bases and J 0 bases; nucleotides not matched to a gene: 12. CDR3: CASSPERGRGMNTEAFF. The CDR3 bases are TGTGCCAGCAGCCCAGAAAGGGGGCGAGGAATGAACACTGAAGCTTTCTTT.

The table lists this clone with a few counts. V usage is TRBV27 and J usage is TRBJ2-7, with 10 bases fitting TRBD1. The CDR3 length is 15 residues. Germline V gene lookup returns CDR1 MNHEY and CDR2 SMNVEV (reference sequence). With V trimmed by 7 bases and J by 6 bases, 12 bases remained unmatched. The CDR3 region is CASISLRGTGAEQYF. CDR3 bases: TGTGCCAGCATCTCCCTTCGGGGGACAGGGGCCGAGCAGTACTTC.

This chain links TRBV7-9 with TRBJ2-1, with TRBD2 identical over 7 bases. Germline values: CDR1 SEHNR, CDR2 FQNEAQ (reference sequence). Trimming took 6 bases from V and 9 from J; bases not matched to a gene: 11. The CDR3 totals 14 residues. The CDR3 DNA reads TGTGCCAGCAGACGGGGAGGCGGGGGAAGTGAGCAGTTCTTC. It yields the protein CASRRGGGGSEQFF.

V usage is TRBV4-3 and J usage is TRBJ2-1; 10 nucleotides align to TRBD2. Germline CDR1 reads LGHNA; CDR2 reads YSLEER. Trimming took 2 bases from V and 8 from J; bases not matched to a gene: 6. The CDR3 spans 15 residues. CDR3 coding DNA: TGCGCCAGCAGCCAAAGCGGGAGGGCCGGTGATGAGCAGTTCTTC. Protein sequence: CASSQSGRAGDEQFF.

V usage is TRBV27 and J usage is TRBJ2-6; a weak D match, TRBD2 (6 bases). CDR3 length: 16 amino acids. V was pared by 2 bases and J by 0 bases, with 8 bases between. Germline-derived CDR1 and CDR2 are MNHEY and SMNVEV (reference sequence). CDR3 coding DNA: TGTGCCAGCAGTTTAGGGGGGAGCTCTGGGGCCAACGTCCTGACTTTC. Its translation is CASSLGGSSGANVLTF.

The chain carries TRBV29-1 and TRBJ2-7; unclear D gene. The V gene lost 4 bases and the J gene lost 0 bases, with 13 bases spanning the gap. The germline gives CDR1 SQVTM, CDR2 ANQGSEA. CDR3 length equals 14 residues. The CDR3 sequence: CSVGVGKSSYEQYF. The CDR3 bases are TGCAGCGTTGGGGTGGGCAAGAGCTCCTACGAGCAGTACTTC.

The chain employs TRBV27 and TRBJ1-2; D call uncertain. This CDR3 comprises 15 residues. CDR1 and CDR2 from the germline V gene are MNHEY and SMNVEV (reference sequence). V was cut by 0 bases and J by 6 bases, with 14 bases left in between. The CDR3: CASSLSAQAGDGYTF. The CDR3 nucleotides read TGTGCCAGCAGTTTATCGGCCCAGGCTGGAGATGGCTACACCTTC.

V usage is TRBV7-2 and J usage is TRBJ2-1; D possibly corresponds to TRBD1 (6 bases). Germline V gives CDR1 SGHTA, CDR2 FQGNSA. CDR3 length: 13 amino acids. Trimming left V 2 bases short and J 6 bases short, with 8 bases between. In nucleotides, the CDR3 is TGTGCCAGCAGCTTAAGACAGGTCAATGAGCAGTTCTTC. Translating it yields CASSLRQVNEQFF.

V and J are TRBV15 and TRBJ2-1; 12 bases agree with TRBD2. The V gene's germline CDR1 is LNHNV and CDR2 YYDKDF (reference sequence). J lost 6 bases, V lost 5 bases, and 8 bases had no gene match. This CDR3 region has 16 residues. The CDR3 nucleotides read TGTGCCACCAGCTACAGACTAGCGGGAGTAGGCAATGAGCAGTTCTTC. This translates into CATSYRLAGVGNEQFF.

DNA for the CDR3: TGTGCCAGCAGTCGAACCGGGGCTGGCAATCAGCCCCAGCATTTT. This gives the protein CASSRTGAGNQPQHF. V and J are TRBV27 and TRBJ1-5; weak D call: TRBD1 (5 bases). V gave up 5 bases and J gave up 2 bases, with 13 bases separating them. The germline gives CDR1 MNHEY, CDR2 SMNVEV (reference sequence). The CDR3 contains 15 residues.